The rows below give T cell receptor beta chains drawn from one sample of a study of shared clonotypes between healthy human individuals. Repertoires were generated with immunoSEQ multiplex PCR, while TCRdb's copy carries only in-frame clones and drops some. The sample contains approximately 590,000 clones, about 95% of which appear only once. The specimen sequenced was naive CD8+ T cells sorted from blood. These receptors all stem from a woman between 25 and 40 years old in good health. CDR3s include the opening cysteine and the closing phenylalanine or tryptophan. Fields, in order: V gene, D gene, clone size, J gene, CDR3 protein, CDR3 DNA. The D gene is left open where the match is weak. Size is omitted from some rows. Given values are once, few, many or a class for expanded clones.

TRBV7-9	TRBD1	-	TRBJ2-7	CASSLVGQGSHEQYF	TGTGCCAGCAGCTTAGTGGGACAGGGGTCCCACGAGCAGTACTTC
TRBV12-5	TRBD1	-	TRBJ1-1	CASGPGQETMNTEAFF	TGTGCTAGTGGCCCGGGACAGGAGACCATGAACACTGAAGCTTTCTTT
TRBV14	TRBD2	-	TRBJ2-3	CASSQGRGLAGPTDTQYF	TGTGCCAGCAGCCAAGGACGGGGACTAGCGGGGCCAACAGATACGCAGTATTTT
TRBV10-3	-	-	TRBJ1-1	CAISEGQGRNTEAFF	TGTGCCATCAGTGAGGGCCAGGGCCGGAACACTGAAGCTTTCTTT
TRBV28	TRBD2	-	TRBJ2-2	CASSFGGSLTGELFF	TGTGCCAGCAGTTTCGGGGGGTCCCTCACCGGGGAGCTGTTTTTT
TRBV28	-	-	TRBJ1-3	CASSFSSGNTIYF	TGTGCCAGCAGTTTTTCCTCTGGAAACACCATATATTTT
TRBV4-1	-	-	TRBJ1-2	CASSQEGQGRIFGYTF	TGCGCCAGCAGCCAAGAAGGTCAGGGACGGATCTTCGGCTACACCTTC
TRBV13	-	-	TRBJ2-7	CASSLGRLEQYF	TGTGCCAGCAGCTTAGGTCGTCTCGAGCAGTACTTC
TRBV2	TRBD2	-	TRBJ2-7	CASNHPDSASGSYEQYF	TGTGCCAGCAATCATCCCGATTCGGCTAGCGGGAGTTACGAGCAGTACTTC
TRBV7-2	TRBD2	-	TRBJ2-5	CASSITLAGGETQYF	TGTGCCAGCAGCATCACACTAGCGGGGGGGGAGACCCAGTACTTC
TRBV10-3	-	-	TRBJ2-7	CASAIAERPYEQYF	TGTGCCAGCGCAATAGCGGAGCGGCCCTACGAGCAGTACTTC
TRBV6-5	TRBD1	-	TRBJ1-1	CASLDRGRMDTEAFF	TGTGCCAGCCTGGACAGGGGGCGTATGGACACTGAAGCTTTCTTT
TRBV9	-	-	TRBJ1-2	CASSAREVDGYTF	TGTGCCAGCAGCGCCCGGGAAGTGGATGGCTACACCTTC
TRBV7-9	TRBD1	-	TRBJ2-7	CASSVPAGTGDHEQYF	TGTGCCAGCAGCGTGCCTGCCGGGACAGGGGACCACGAGCAGTACTTC
TRBV27	TRBD1	-	TRBJ1-5	CASSPLTGEGQPQHF	TGTGCCAGCAGTCCCCTTACAGGGGAGGGACAGCCCCAGCATTTT
TRBV28	TRBD2	once	TRBJ2-1	CASIPRGLAGGEQFF	TGTGCCAGCATACCACGGGGGCTAGCGGGAGGTGAGCAGTTCTTC
TRBV30	-	-	TRBJ1-1	CAWSAILFTEAFF	TGTGCCTGGAGTGCCATCCTGTTCACTGAAGCTTTCTTT
TRBV7-3	TRBD1	-	TRBJ2-7	CASSPEGAEAYEQYF	TGTGCCAGCAGCCCCGAGGGGGCAGAAGCCTACGAGCAGTACTTC
TRBV27	TRBD1	-	TRBJ2-7	CASILSGTGVYEQYF	TGTGCCAGCATCCTATCCGGGACAGGGGTCTACGAGCAGTACTTC
TRBV6-1	-	-	TRBJ2-7	CASSDKGEVGYEQYF	TGTGCCAGCAGTGATAAGGGGGAAGTAGGCTACGAGCAGTACTTC
TRBV20-1	-	-	TRBJ1-2	CSALGRGYTF	TGCAGTGCCTTGGGCCGCGGCTACACCTTC
TRBV28	TRBD2	-	TRBJ2-5	CASSLGLAGGLGETQYF	TGTGCCAGCAGTCTAGGACTAGCGGGAGGCTTAGGAGAGACCCAGTACTTC
TRBV4-1	TRBD1	-	TRBJ1-5	CASSLGQGFNQPQHF	TGCGCCAGCAGCCTGGGACAGGGGTTCAATCAGCCCCAGCATTTT
TRBV6-1	-	-	TRBJ2-7	CASSEARTGTPYEQYF	TGTGCCAGCAGTGAAGCCCGAACCGGGACACCCTACGAGCAGTACTTC
TRBV4-1	-	-	TRBJ1-4	CASSRRLINEKLFF	TGCGCCAGCAGCCGACGGCTTATTAATGAAAAACTGTTTTTT
TRBV19	-	-	TRBJ1-4	CASSDRRQATNEKLFF	TGTGCCAGTAGTGACAGGAGACAGGCAACTAATGAAAAACTGTTTTTT
TRBV9	-	-	TRBJ2-1	CASSVTDREQFF	TGTGCCAGCAGCGTAACGGACCGAGAGCAGTTCTTC
TRBV7-8	-	-	TRBJ2-7	CASSLTRYEQYF	TGTGCCAGCAGCTTGACACGCTACGAGCAGTACTTC
TRBV5-6	TRBD1	-	TRBJ2-7	CASSLEGQGRFEQYF	TGTGCCAGCAGCTTGGAAGGACAGGGGAGGTTCGAGCAGTACTTC
TRBV4-1	-	-	TRBJ2-1	CASSQSPPRSNYNEQFF	TGCGCCAGCAGCCAAAGTCCCCCCCGGTCAAACTACAATGAGCAGTTCTTC
TRBV5-5	-	-	TRBJ2-7	CASSPRPSYEQYF	TGTGCCAGCAGTCCCAGGCCGTCCTACGAGCAGTACTTC
TRBV5-4	-	-	TRBJ2-7	CASSPPGGFNEQYF	TGTGCCAGCAGCCCCCCAGGAGGGTTCAACGAGCAGTACTTC
TRBV29-1	-	-	TRBJ2-1	CSVAKVNSNEQFF	TGCAGCGTTGCAAAGGTAAATTCCAATGAGCAGTTCTTC
TRBV4-1	-	-	TRBJ2-7	CASRKSLGGNYEQYF	TGCGCCAGCAGAAAGTCGTTGGGAGGAAACTACGAGCAGTACTTC
TRBV28	-	-	TRBJ2-3	CASRYGMTGDTQYF	TGTGCCAGCAGGTACGGGATGACTGGGGATACGCAGTATTTT
TRBV28	TRBD2	-	TRBJ2-7	CASSTTSGEYEQYF	TGTGCCAGCAGTACGACTAGCGGGGAGTACGAGCAGTACTTC
TRBV27	-	-	TRBJ1-5	CASSTTGSSNLLYSNQPQHF	TGTGCCAGCAGTACTACAGGGAGTTCTAATCTCCTGTATAGCAATCAGCCCCAGCATTTT
TRBV2	-	-	TRBJ2-1	CASRPPGLQADEQFF	TGTGCCAGCAGACCACCAGGACTACAAGCCGATGAGCAGTTCTTC
TRBV15	-	-	TRBJ2-1	CATSRDKGPYNEQFF	TGTGCCACCAGCAGGGACAAAGGACCCTACAATGAGCAGTTCTTC
TRBV5-5	-	-	TRBJ2-6	CASTRSPPGLHGANVLTF	TGTGCCAGCACCCGATCCCCTCCGGGGCTTCATGGGGCCAACGTCCTGACTTTC
TRBV10-3	TRBD2	-	TRBJ2-1	CAISESVWGTSSREQFF	TGTGCCATCAGTGAGTCGGTGTGGGGGACTAGCTCAAGGGAGCAGTTCTTC
TRBV7-2	TRBD2	once	TRBJ2-1	CASSLDRTSSYNEQFF	TGTGCCAGCAGCTTAGATAGGACTAGCTCCTACAATGAGCAGTTCTTC
TRBV19	TRBD2	-	TRBJ2-7	CASSASGSYEQYF	TGTGCCAGTTCGGCTAGCGGGTCTTACGAGCAGTACTTC
TRBV11-2	-	-	TRBJ1-1	CASSARPGKPINTEAFF	TGTGCCAGCAGCGCACGCCCTGGGAAGCCAATAAACACTGAAGCTTTCTTT
TRBV5-1	TRBD1	-	TRBJ2-7	CASSPRQGAYYEQYF	TGCGCCAGCAGCCCAAGACAGGGGGCATACTACGAGCAGTACTTC
TRBV21-1	-	-	TRBJ1-5	CASSKRGQPQHF	TGTGCCAGCAGCAAAAGGGGGCAGCCCCAGCATTTT
TRBV7-9	-	-	TRBJ2-1	CASSPRGGSSYNEQFF	TGTGCCAGCAGCCCCCGAGGAGGCAGCTCCTACAATGAGCAGTTCTTC
TRBV4-1	TRBD1	-	TRBJ2-1	CASSLFGLGTAYNEQFF	TGCGCCAGCAGCCTTTTCGGGCTAGGGACAGCCTACAATGAGCAGTTCTTC
TRBV27	-	-	TRBJ2-7	CASSYLGEQYF	TGTGCCAGCAGTTACCTTGGCGAGCAGTACTTC